This T cell receptor beta chain is from a study of regulatory T cells in long-lasting Graves disease. The time point: persistent/refractory GD, antithyroid drugs over 5 years with positive TRAb. Following extraction of RNA from PBMCs, that RNA was used to make the TCR library. This clonotype was found many times. TCR beta libraries were built with iRepertoire HTBI primers and Arm-PCR of CDR3 regions. TCRdb fed the multiplex PCR reads into MiXCR, producing one record per CDR3 protein. In the table there are hundreds of thousands of distinct CDR3 sequences, 20% to 25% of which are singletons. The ends lost 2 bases at V and 8 bases at J; junction bases unmatched: 5. This CDR3 contains 13 residues.

The sequencing used peripheral blood mononuclear cells (PBMCs), collected when the disease was refractory, from a patient treated with antithyroid drugs. The receptor was isolated from a female donor with Graves disease. V is TRBV12-3 or TRBV12-4 and J is TRBJ1-2; 7 nucleotides line up with TRBD1. CDR3 nucleotides: TGTGCCAGCAGTTTATTGGCAGGGGGAGGCTACACCTTC. This codes for CASSLLAGGGYTF.